These T cell receptor beta chains were read from a single sample in a study of T cell repertoires in cytomegalovirus infection. TCRdb fed the reads into MiXCR, producing one record per CDR3 protein. The sample contains 250,000 to 300,000 distinct CDR3 sequences, roughly 24% of which appear only once. The sequenced sample consisted of PBMCs. The receptor set was obtained from a human donor in good health (CMV status not recorded). Some clones in this sample may be carry-over from other donors' samples. Each CDR3 is given with its conserved first and last residue. D genes are given only for firm matches. Size tells how often a clone was seen (once, few, many) or the class of an expanded clone, and some rows leave it out.

CDR3aa: CASSFRPGPVGDEQFF
CDR3nt: TGTGCCAGCAGTTTCAGGCCGGGACCGGTCGGGGATGAGCAGTTCTTC
abundance: many
j_gene: TRBJ2-1
len: 16
d_gene: .
v_gene: TRBV28

CDR3aa: CASSLGRGFGYTF
CDR3nt: TGTGCCAGCAGCTTAGGACGGGGTTTTGGCTACACCTTC
abundance: many
j_gene: TRBJ1-2
len: 13
d_gene: .
v_gene: TRBV7-3

CDR3aa: CASSYSSMGEKPQHF
CDR3nt: TGTGCCAGCAGTTACTCGAGCATGGGGGAAAAGCCCCAGCATTTT
abundance: few
j_gene: TRBJ1-5
len: 15
d_gene: .
v_gene: TRBV6-5

CDR3aa: CASSYLRGSDIQYF
CDR3nt: TGTGCCAGCAGTTACCTACGCGGGAGTGACATTCAGTACTTC
abundance: many
j_gene: TRBJ2-4
len: 14
d_gene: TRBD2
v_gene: TRBV6-2/TRBV6-3

CDR3aa: CASSHFDYEQYF
CDR3nt: TGCGCCAGCAGCCACTTCGACTACGAGCAGTACTTC
abundance: many
j_gene: TRBJ2-7
len: 12
d_gene: .
v_gene: TRBV4-3

CDR3aa: CASTWQGDEKLFF
CDR3nt: TGTGCCAGCACCTGGCAGGGGGATGAAAAACTGTTTTTT
abundance: many
j_gene: TRBJ1-4
len: 13
d_gene: TRBD1
v_gene: TRBV12-3/TRBV12-4

CDR3aa: CASSPAGRGSTEAFF
CDR3nt: TGTGCCAGTAGCCCCGCAGGGAGGGGGTCCACTGAAGCTTTCTTT
abundance: few
j_gene: TRBJ1-1
len: 15
d_gene: .
v_gene: TRBV19

CDR3aa: CASSLAPGPRNTEAFF
CDR3nt: TGCGCCAGCAGCTTGGCGCCAGGCCCACGGAACACTGAAGCTTTCTTT
abundance: .
j_gene: TRBJ1-1
len: 16
d_gene: .
v_gene: TRBV5-1

CDR3aa: CSAPNLRSAKNIQYF
CDR3nt: TGCAGCGCACCAAACTTACGCAGCGCCAAAAACATTCAGTACTTC
abundance: few
j_gene: TRBJ2-4
len: 15
d_gene: .
v_gene: TRBV29-1

CDR3aa: CSVRGWGKSTDTQYF
CDR3nt: TGCAGCGTCCGCGGGTGGGGGAAAAGCACAGATACGCAGTATTTT
abundance: .
j_gene: TRBJ2-3
len: 15
d_gene: .
v_gene: TRBV29-1

CDR3aa: CASSARLAGGRSYEQYF
CDR3nt: TGTGCCAGCAGCGCCCGACTAGCGGGAGGGAGGTCCTACGAGCAGTACTTC
abundance: .
j_gene: TRBJ2-7
len: 17
d_gene: TRBD2
v_gene: TRBV7-6

CDR3aa: CAWGRTSGRGEQYF
CDR3nt: TGTGCCTGGGGAAGGACTAGCGGGAGAGGGGAGCAGTACTTC
abundance: .
j_gene: TRBJ2-7
len: 14
d_gene: TRBD2
v_gene: TRBV30

CDR3aa: CSARVPLKLVRYNEQFF
CDR3nt: TGCAGTGCTAGAGTACCCCTTAAACTAGTCCGCTACAATGAGCAGTTCTTC
abundance: .
j_gene: TRBJ2-1
len: 17
d_gene: .
v_gene: TRBV20-1

CDR3aa: CASSFGLGKLFF
CDR3nt: TGTGCCAGCAGTTTTGGACTTGGAAAACTGTTTTTT
abundance: many
j_gene: TRBJ1-4
len: 12
d_gene: .
v_gene: TRBV28